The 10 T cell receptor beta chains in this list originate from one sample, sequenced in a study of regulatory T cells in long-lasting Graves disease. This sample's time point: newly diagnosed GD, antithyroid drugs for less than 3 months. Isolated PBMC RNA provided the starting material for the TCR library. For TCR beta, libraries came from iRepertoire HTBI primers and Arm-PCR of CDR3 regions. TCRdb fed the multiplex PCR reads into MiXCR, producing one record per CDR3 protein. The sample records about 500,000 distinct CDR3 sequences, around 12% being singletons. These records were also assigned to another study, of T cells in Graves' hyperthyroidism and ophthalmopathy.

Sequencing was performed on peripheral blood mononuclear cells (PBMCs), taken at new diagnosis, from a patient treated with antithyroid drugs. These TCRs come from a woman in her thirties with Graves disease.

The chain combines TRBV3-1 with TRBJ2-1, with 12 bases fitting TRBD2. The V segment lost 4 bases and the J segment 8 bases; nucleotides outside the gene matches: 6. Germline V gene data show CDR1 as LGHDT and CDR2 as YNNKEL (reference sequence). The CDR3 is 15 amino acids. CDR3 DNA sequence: TGTGCCAGCAGCCCCGGACTAGCGGGAATGTATGAGCAGTTCTTC. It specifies CASSPGLAGMYEQFF.

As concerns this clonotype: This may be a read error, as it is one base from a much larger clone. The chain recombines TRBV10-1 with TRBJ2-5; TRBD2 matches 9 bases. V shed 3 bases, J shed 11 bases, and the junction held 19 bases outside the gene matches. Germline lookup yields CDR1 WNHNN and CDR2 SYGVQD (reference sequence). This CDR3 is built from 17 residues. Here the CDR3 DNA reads TGCGCCAGCAGTGAAAGAACCGGGACTAGCTTTTACAATGAGCAGTACTTC. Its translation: CASSERTGTSFYNEQYF.

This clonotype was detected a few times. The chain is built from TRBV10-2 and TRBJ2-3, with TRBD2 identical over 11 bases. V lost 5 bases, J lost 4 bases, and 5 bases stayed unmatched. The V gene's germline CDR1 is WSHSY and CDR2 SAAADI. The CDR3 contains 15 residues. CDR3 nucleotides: TGCGCCAGCAGTTTAGCGGGAGGGATCGCAGATACGCAGTATTTT. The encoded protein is CASSLAGGIADTQYF.

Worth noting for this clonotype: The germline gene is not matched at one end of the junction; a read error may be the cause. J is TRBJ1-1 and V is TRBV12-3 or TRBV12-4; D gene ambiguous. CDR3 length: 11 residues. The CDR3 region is CASGLGTEAFF. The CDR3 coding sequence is TGTGCCAGCGGTTTAGGTACTGAAGCTTTCTTT.

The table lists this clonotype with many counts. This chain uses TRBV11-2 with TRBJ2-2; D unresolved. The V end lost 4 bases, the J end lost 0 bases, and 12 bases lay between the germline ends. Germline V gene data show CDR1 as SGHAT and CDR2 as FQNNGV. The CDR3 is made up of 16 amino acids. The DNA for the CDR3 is TGTGCCAGCAGCTACGGGCTTGGCCCGAACACCGGGGAGCTGTTTTTT. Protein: CASSYGLGPNTGELFF.

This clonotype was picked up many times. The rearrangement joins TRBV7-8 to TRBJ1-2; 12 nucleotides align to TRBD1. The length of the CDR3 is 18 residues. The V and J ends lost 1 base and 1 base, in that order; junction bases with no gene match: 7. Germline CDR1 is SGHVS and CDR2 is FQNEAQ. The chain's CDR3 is CASSLVGGQGAGNYGYTF. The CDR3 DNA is TGTGCCAGCAGCTTAGTTGGGGGACAGGGGGCCGGTAACTATGGCTACACCTTC.

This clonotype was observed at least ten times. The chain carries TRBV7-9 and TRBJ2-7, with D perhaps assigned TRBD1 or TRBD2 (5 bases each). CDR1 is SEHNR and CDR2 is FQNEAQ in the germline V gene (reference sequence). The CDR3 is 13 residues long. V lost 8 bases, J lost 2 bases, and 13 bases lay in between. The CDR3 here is CASRRDLTYEQYF. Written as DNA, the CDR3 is TGTGCCAGCCGACGGGACCTAACCTACGAGCAGTACTTC.

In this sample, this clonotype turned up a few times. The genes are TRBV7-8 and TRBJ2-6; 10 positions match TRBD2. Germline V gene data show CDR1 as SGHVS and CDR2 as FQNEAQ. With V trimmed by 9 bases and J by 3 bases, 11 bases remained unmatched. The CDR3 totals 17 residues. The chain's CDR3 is CASSIRVAGGGANVLTF. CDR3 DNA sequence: TGTGCCAGTTCAATAAGAGTAGCGGGAGGTGGGGCCAACGTCCTGACTTTC. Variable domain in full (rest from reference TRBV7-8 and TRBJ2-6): GAGVSQSPRYKVAKRGQDVALRCDPISGHVSLFWYQQALGQGPEFLTYFQNEAQLDKSGLPSDRFFAERPEGSVSTLKIQRTQQEDSAVYLCASSIRVAGGGANVLTFGAGSRLTVL.

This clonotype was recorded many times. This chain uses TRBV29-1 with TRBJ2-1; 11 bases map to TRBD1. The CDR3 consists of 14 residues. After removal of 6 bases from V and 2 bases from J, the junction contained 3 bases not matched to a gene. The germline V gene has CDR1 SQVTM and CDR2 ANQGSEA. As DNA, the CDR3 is TGCAGCGTGCGGACAGGGGGCACCTACAATGAGCAGTTCTTC. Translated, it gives CSVRTGGTYNEQFF.

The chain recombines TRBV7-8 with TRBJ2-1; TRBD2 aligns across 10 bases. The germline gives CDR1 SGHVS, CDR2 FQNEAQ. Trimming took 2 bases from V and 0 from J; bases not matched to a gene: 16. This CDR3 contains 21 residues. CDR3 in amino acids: CASSLTIAPGLAESSYNEQFF. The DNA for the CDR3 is TGTGCCAGCAGCTTAACAATAGCACCCGGACTAGCGGAAAGCTCCTACAATGAGCAGTTCTTC.